Presented here are 19 T cell receptor beta chains from one specimen sequenced in a study of T cell responses to AZD1222 COVID-19 vaccine. Sequenced by immunoSEQ multiplex PCR; TCRdb stores in-frame clones only, minus some. The repertoire holds fewer than 150,000 clones, with around 88% as singletons. The sequencing used peripheral blood, collected on day 0 of AZD1222 vaccination. Receptors were obtained from an adult in good health.

The chain has TRBV19 and TRBJ1-4; possibly TRBD1 for D (5 bases). CDR1 is LNHDA and CDR2 is SQIVND in the germline V gene (reference sequence). Trimming left V 2 bases short and J 8 bases short, with 15 bases between. The CDR3 runs to 15 residues. Here the CDR3 reads CASSILTVGQEKLFF. In DNA, the CDR3 is TGTGCCAGTAGTATATTGACTGTGGGGCAGGAAAAACTGTTTTTT. Supplemented by reference TRBV19 and TRBJ1-4, the full variable domain reads DGGITQSPKYLFRKEGQNVTLSCEQNLNHDAMYWYRQDPGQGLRLIYYSQIVNDFQKGDIAEGYSVSREKKESFPLTVTSAQKNPTAFYLCASSILTVGQEKLFFGSGTQLSVL.

The J gene is TRBJ1-3, the V gene TRBV7-9, with unresolved D. V shed 5 bases and J shed 0 bases, with 20 bases lying between them. CDR3 length: 18 residues. In germline, CDR1 is SEHNR, CDR2 FQNEAQ (reference sequence). The CDR3 DNA follows: TGTGCCAGCAGCCCTGCTCCAGGCCGCAGTTCCTCTGGAAACACCATATATTTT. It codes for CASSPAPGRSSSGNTIYF.

The chain is built from TRBV3-1 (or the pseudogene TRBV3-2) and TRBJ1-2, with a possible D match to TRBD1 (5 bases). Germline CDR1 LGHDT, CDR2 YNNKEL (reference sequence). V lost 4 bases to trimming and J lost 4 bases, with 16 bases between them. The length of the CDR3 is 15 residues. CDR3 sequence: CASSPRDRQLYGYTF. The CDR3 DNA reads TGTGCCAGCAGCCCAAGGGATCGACAGCTCTATGGCTACACCTTC.

The chain employs TRBV3-1 (or the pseudogene TRBV3-2) and TRBJ2-3; D call uncertain. Germline CDR1 LGHDT, CDR2 YNNKEL (reference sequence). The CDR3 contains 16 residues. V was clipped by 1 base and J by 4 bases, with 15 bases between them. This chain's CDR3 is CASSQVSGGGSDTQYF. DNA of the CDR3: TGTGCCAGCAGCCAAGTGTCAGGTGGCGGATCAGATACGCAGTATTTT.

This rearrangement joins TRBV6-1 to TRBJ1-3, with a tentative D call TRBD1 (6 bases). This CDR3 has 16 amino acids. V lost 2 bases and J lost 0, with 11 bases in between. CDR1 is MNHNS and CDR2 is SASEGT in the germline V gene. The CDR3 here is CASSEIQGGSGNTIYF. The CDR3 nucleotides are TGTGCCAGCAGTGAAATACAGGGTGGCTCTGGAAACACCATATATTTT.

The J gene is TRBJ2-6, the V gene TRBV18; possibly TRBD1 for D (5 bases). CDR3 size: 17 residues. CDR1 and CDR2 (germline): KGHSH, LQKENI. The V gene lost 0 bases and the J gene lost 1 base, with 10 bases spanning the gap. The CDR3 region has the DNA TGTGCCAGCTCACCACCTGGGGCTGGTTCTGGGGCCAACGTCCTGACTTTC. Translation: CASSPPGAGSGANVLTF.

The chain is built from TRBV11-2 and TRBJ2-7; D unresolved. Germline V lookup: CDR1 SGHAT, CDR2 FQNNGV. V gave up 5 bases and J gave up 3 bases, with 20 bases separating them. The CDR3 sequence is 16 residues long. The chain's CDR3 is CASSPALGHGNYEQYF. DNA for the CDR3: TGTGCCAGCAGCCCCGCGCTCGGCCATGGGAACTACGAGCAGTACTTC.

This chain uses TRBV24-1 with TRBJ1-4, with 9 nucleotides matching TRBD1. The V and J ends lost 5 bases and 4 bases, in that order; junction bases with no gene match: 4. Germline V CDR1 and CDR2: KGHDR, SFDVKD. The CDR3 runs to 15 residues. The DNA for the CDR3 is TGTGCCACCAGTGCCGGGACAGGGAATAATGAAAAACTGTTTTTT. It is translated as CATSAGTGNNEKLFF.

The chain has TRBV19 and TRBJ1-6; 8 bases fit TRBD1. Germline V lookup: CDR1 LNHDA, CDR2 SQIVND (reference sequence). V gave up 0 bases and J gave up 5 bases; unmatched junction bases: 6. The CDR3 is made up of 17 amino acids. In DNA, the CDR3 is TGTGCCAGTAGTATAGAGGCCGGGACAGGCAATAATTCACCCCTCCACTTT. Its protein is CASSIEAGTGNNSPLHF.

The chain combines TRBV29-1 with TRBJ1-4; no clear D gene. The CDR3 contains 18 residues. Germline-derived CDR1 and CDR2 are SQVTM and ANQGSEA. Trimming left V 1 base short and J 0 bases short, with 18 bases between. The CDR3 nucleotides read TGCAGCGTTGAAGGTACGGCAGATGGACCGGCAACTAATGAAAAACTGTTTTTT. It translates to CSVEGTADGPATNEKLFF.

The rearrangement uses TRBV10-3 and TRBJ2-3; D may be TRBD2 (5 bases). CDR3 length equals 11 residues. V was pared by 7 bases and J by 7 bases, with 9 bases between. CDR1 and CDR2 from the germline V gene are ENHRY and SYGVKD. The CDR3 sequence: CAIKGLHTQYF. The DNA for the CDR3 is TGTGCCATCAAAGGACTTCATACGCAGTATTTT.

This clone was picked up a small number of times. The gene calls are TRBV6-2 or TRBV6-3 and TRBJ1-1; D ambiguous. Germline-derived CDR1 and CDR2 are MNHEY and SVGEGT. The V end was cut by 5 bases, the J end by 0 bases, with 7 bases between. The CDR3 spans 13 residues. The CDR3, as DNA: TGTGCCAGCAGTGGCGAAATGAACACTGAAGCTTTCTTT. Protein product: CASSGEMNTEAFF.

This rearrangement joins TRBV19 to TRBJ1-2, with TRBD1 as a possible D gene (5 bases). This CDR3 is built from 14 residues. V was cut by 7 bases and J by 7 bases, with 19 bases left in between. Germline V gene data show CDR1 as LNHDA and CDR2 as SQIVND (reference sequence). The CDR3 nucleotides are TGTGCCAGTACCACCTCAGGGAGTATCCTTGGCTACACCTTC. It encodes CASTTSGSILGYTF. The whole variable domain, filled in from reference TRBV19 and TRBJ1-2, reads DGGITQSPKYLFRKEGQNVTLSCEQNLNHDAMYWYRQDPGQGLRLIYYSQIVNDFQKGDIAEGYSVSREKKESFPLTVTSAQKNPTAFYLCASTTSGSILGYTFGSGTRLTVV.

The chain links TRBV28 to TRBJ2-2; D is unclear. The germline V gene encodes CDR1 MDHEN and CDR2 SYDVKM. The CDR3 is 16 amino acids. The germline V and J ends were trimmed by 1 base and 0 bases, with 9 bases remaining between them. The CDR3 reads CASSLYGGANTGELFF. CDR3 DNA: TGTGCCAGCAGTTTATATGGCGGAGCGAACACCGGGGAGCTGTTTTTT.

This clone was seen only a few times. The chain recombines TRBV5-1 with TRBJ2-5; TRBD2 agrees at 15 bases. Unmatched junction bases numbered 4, after V lost 4 bases and J lost 6 bases. CDR1 and CDR2 from the germline V gene are SGHRS and YFSETQ. There are 15 residues in the CDR3. DNA for the CDR3: TGCGCCAGCAGCCAAGGGACTAGCGGGGGGAAGACCCAGTACTTC. Protein sequence: CASSQGTSGGKTQYF.

The CDR3 spells CASSLRTPCLRSKSLHF. The CDR3 bases are TGTGCCAGCAGCCTCCGGACCCCATGCCTCCGGTCAAAATCCCTCCACTTT. The chain links TRBV21-1 to TRBJ1-6. TRBV21-1 is assigned pseudogene status. This CDR3 contains 17 residues.

The V gene is TRBV28, the J gene TRBJ2-3; D is undetermined. CDR3 length equals 14 residues. CDR1 is MDHEN, CDR2 SYDVKM, per germline. Deletions cut 3 bases from V and 0 bases from J, with 7 bases between. The CDR3 nucleotides are TGTGCCAGCAGTTTGGCGGCGAGCACAGATACGCAGTATTTT. Translating gives CASSLAASTDTQYF. Combining the CDR3 with reference TRBV28 and TRBJ2-3 gives the whole variable domain DVKVTQSSRYLVKRTGEKVFLECVQDMDHENMFWYRQDPGLGLRLIYFSYDVKMKEKGDIPEGYSVSREKKERFSLILESASTNQTSMYLCASSLAASTDTQYFGPGTRLTVL.

CDR3 in amino acids: CAISERTSGGSSTDTQYF. The DNA for the CDR3 is TGTGCCATCAGTGAGCGGACTAGCGGGGGATCTAGCACAGATACGCAGTATTTT. The gene calls are TRBV10-3 and TRBJ2-3; 13 nucleotides agree with TRBD2. The junction had 5 bases not matched to a gene; V was cut back by 2 bases and J by 0 bases. This CDR3 region has 18 residues. Germline assignment: CDR1 ENHRY and CDR2 SYGVKD.

The J gene is TRBJ2-3, the V gene TRBV6-4; 12 bases agree with TRBD2. There are 16 residues in the CDR3. Germline trimming cut 3 bases from V and 3 bases from J; bases unmatched to any gene: 4. Germline V CDR1 and CDR2: MRHNA, SNTAGT. In DNA form, the CDR3 reads TGTGCCAGCAGTGAGACTAGCGGGGGAGAGACAGATACGCAGTATTTT. Translating gives CASSETSGGETDTQYF.